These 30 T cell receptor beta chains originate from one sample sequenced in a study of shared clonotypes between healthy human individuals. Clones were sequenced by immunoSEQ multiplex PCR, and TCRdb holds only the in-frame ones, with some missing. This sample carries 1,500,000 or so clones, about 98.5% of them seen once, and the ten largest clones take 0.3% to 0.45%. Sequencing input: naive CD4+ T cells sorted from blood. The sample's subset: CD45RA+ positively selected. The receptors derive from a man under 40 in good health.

The CDR3 DNA follows: TGTGCCTGGAGTTTCGGGCAGGGACAGCTGAGTCAGCCCCAGCATTTT. It codes for CAWSFGQGQLSQPQHF. The rearrangement joins TRBV30 to TRBJ1-5, with 7 bases identical to TRBD1. V shed 2 bases and J 6 bases; nucleotides not matched to a gene: 13. This CDR3 is built from 16 residues. Germline CDR1 is GTSNPN and CDR2 is SVGIG (reference sequence). The variable domain in full, with the rest retrieved from reference TRBV30 and TRBJ1-5, is SQTIHQWPATLVQPVGSPLSLECTVEGTSNPNLYWYRQAAGRGLQLLFYSVGIGQISSEVPQNLSASRPQDRQFILSSKKLLLSDSGFYLCAWSFGQGQLSQPQHFGDGTRLSIL.

CDR3 DNA: TGTGCCAGCAGCGGGGGACTAGCGGTAAGCACAGATACGCAGTATTTT. It specifies CASSGGLAVSTDTQYF. The chain couples TRBV9 to TRBJ2-3; 11 bases align to TRBD2. This CDR3 has 16 amino acids. The germline V gene encodes CDR1 SGDLS and CDR2 YYNGEE. J gave up 0 bases and V 3 bases, and 3 bases lay outside the gene matches.

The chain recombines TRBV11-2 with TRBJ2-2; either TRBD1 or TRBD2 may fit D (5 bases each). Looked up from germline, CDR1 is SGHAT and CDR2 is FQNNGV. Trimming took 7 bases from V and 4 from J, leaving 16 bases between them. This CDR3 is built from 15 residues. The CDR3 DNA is TGTGCCAGCACTTTCGGGGCGCTCGTCACCGGGGAGCTGTTTTTT. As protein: CASTFGALVTGELFF.

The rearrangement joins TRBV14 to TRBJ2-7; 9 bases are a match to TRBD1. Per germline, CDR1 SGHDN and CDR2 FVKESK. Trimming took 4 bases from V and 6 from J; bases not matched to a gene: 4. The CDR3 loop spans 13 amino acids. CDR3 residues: CASSPWTGVEQYF. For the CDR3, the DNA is TGTGCCAGCAGCCCCTGGACAGGGGTCGAGCAGTACTTC. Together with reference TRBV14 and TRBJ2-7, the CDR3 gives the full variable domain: EAGVTQFPSHSVIEKGQTVTLRCDPISGHDNLYWYRRVMGKEIKFLLHFVKESKQDESGMPNNRFLAERTGGTYSTLKVQPAELEDSGVYFCASSPWTGVEQYFGPGTRLTVT.

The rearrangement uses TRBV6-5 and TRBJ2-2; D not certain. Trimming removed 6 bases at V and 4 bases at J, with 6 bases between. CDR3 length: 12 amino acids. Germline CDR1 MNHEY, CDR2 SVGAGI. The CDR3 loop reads CASRQTTGELFF. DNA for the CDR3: TGTGCCAGCAGGCAGACCACCGGGGAGCTGTTTTTT.

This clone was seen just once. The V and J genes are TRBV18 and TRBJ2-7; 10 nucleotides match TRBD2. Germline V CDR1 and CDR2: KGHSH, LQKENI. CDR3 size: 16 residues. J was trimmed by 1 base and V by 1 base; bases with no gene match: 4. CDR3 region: CASSPQLAGASYEQYF. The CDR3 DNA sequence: TGTGCCAGCTCACCACAGCTAGCGGGAGCGTCCTACGAGCAGTACTTC.

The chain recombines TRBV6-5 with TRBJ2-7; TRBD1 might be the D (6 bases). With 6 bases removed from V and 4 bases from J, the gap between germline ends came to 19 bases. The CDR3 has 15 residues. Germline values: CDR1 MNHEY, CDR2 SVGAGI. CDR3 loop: CASSPRDTLKYEQYF. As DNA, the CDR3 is TGTGCCAGCAGCCCAAGGGACACCTTAAAGTACGAGCAGTACTTC.

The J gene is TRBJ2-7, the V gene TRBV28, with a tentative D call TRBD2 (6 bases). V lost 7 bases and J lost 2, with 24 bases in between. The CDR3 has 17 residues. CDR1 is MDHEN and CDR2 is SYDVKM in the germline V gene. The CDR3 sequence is CASTQSMKGLKTYEQYF. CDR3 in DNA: TGTGCCAGCACGCAGAGTATGAAGGGACTTAAAACCTACGAGCAGTACTTC. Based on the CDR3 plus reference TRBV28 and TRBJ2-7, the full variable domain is DVKVTQSSRYLVKRTGEKVFLECVQDMDHENMFWYRQDPGLGLRLIYFSYDVKMKEKGDIPEGYSVSREKKERFSLILESASTNQTSMYLCASTQSMKGLKTYEQYFGPGTRLTVT.

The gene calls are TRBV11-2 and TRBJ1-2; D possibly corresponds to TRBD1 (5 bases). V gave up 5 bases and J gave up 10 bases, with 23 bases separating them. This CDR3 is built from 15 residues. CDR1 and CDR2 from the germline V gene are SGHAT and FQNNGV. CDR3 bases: TGTGCCAGCAGCCCCAGGGCAGGGCTTAATTCGGTCTACACCTTC. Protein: CASSPRAGLNSVYTF.

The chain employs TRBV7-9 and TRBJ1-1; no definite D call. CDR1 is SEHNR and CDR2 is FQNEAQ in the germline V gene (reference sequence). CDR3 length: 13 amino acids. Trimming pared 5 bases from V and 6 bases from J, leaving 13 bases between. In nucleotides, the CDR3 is TGTGCCAGCAGCCCCGCGTATATCTCTGAAGCTTTCTTT. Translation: CASSPAYISEAFF.

The CDR3 sequence is CASSVLRGARENTGELFF. In DNA, the CDR3 is TGTGCCAGCTCGGTGCTTCGAGGGGCGAGGGAGAACACCGGGGAGCTGTTTTTT. The J gene is TRBJ2-2, the V gene TRBV18, with D perhaps assigned TRBD1 or TRBD2 (5 bases each). Trimming removed 6 bases at V and 1 base at J, with 21 bases between. The germline CDR1 and CDR2 sequences are KGHSH and LQKENI. This CDR3 contains 18 residues.

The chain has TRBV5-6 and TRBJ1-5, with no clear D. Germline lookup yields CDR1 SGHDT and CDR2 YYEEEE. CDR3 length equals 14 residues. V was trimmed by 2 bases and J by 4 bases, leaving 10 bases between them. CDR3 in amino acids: CASSLRTHNQPQHF. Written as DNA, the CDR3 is TGTGCCAGCAGCTTAAGGACCCATAATCAGCCCCAGCATTTT.

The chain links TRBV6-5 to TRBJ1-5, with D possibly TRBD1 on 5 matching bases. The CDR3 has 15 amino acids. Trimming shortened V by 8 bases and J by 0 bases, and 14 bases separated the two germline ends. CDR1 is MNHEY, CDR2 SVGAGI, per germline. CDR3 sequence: CASRPPGTSNQPQHF. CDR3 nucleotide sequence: TGTGCCAGCCGACCACCGGGGACTAGCAATCAGCCCCAGCATTTT.

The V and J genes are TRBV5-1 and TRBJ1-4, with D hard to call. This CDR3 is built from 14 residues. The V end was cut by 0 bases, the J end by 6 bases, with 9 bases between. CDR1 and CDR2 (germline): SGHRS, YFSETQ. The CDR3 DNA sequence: TGCGCCAGCAGCTTGGATCCCGGGGATGAAAAACTGTTTTTT. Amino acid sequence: CASSLDPGDEKLFF.

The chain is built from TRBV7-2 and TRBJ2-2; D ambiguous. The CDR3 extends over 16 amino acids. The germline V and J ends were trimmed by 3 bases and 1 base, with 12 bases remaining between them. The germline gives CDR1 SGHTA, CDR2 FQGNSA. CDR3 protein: CASSLASERNTGELFF. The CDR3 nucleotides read TGTGCCAGCAGCTTGGCCTCCGAGCGGAACACCGGGGAGCTGTTTTTT.

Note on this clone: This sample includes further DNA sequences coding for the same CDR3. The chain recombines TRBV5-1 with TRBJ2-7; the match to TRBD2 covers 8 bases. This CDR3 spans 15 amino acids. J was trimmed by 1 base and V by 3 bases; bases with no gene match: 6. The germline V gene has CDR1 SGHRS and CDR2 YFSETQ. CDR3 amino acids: CASSSGLAGSYEQYF. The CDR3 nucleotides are TGCGCCAGCAGCTCCGGATTAGCGGGGTCCTACGAGCAGTACTTC.

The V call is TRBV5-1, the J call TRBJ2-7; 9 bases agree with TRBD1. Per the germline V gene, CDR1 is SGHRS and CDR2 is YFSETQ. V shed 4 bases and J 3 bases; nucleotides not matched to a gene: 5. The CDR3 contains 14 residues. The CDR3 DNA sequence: TGCGCCAGCAGCAGAGACAGGGGGAACTACGAGCAGTACTTC. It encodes CASSRDRGNYEQYF.

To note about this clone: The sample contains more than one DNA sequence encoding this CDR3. The CDR3, as DNA: TGTGCCAGCACCGTAAACACTGAAGCTTTCTTT. This codes for CASTVNTEAFF. The J gene is TRBJ1-1, the V gene TRBV28; D is ambiguous. Germline V gene data show CDR1 as MDHEN and CDR2 as SYDVKM. The CDR3 extends over 11 amino acids. Deletions cut 7 bases from V and 2 bases from J, with 5 bases between.

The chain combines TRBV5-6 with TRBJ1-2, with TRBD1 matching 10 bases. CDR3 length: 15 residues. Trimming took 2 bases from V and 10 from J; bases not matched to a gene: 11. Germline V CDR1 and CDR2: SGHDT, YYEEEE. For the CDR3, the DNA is TGTGCCAGCAGCTTAAGGAGGACAGGGGGTACTGCCTACACCTTC. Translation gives CASSLRRTGGTAYTF.

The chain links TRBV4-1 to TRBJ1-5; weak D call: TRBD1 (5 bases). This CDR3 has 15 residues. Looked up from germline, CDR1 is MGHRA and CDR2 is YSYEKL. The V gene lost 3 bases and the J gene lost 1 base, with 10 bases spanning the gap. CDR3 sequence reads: CASSHQGTSNQPQHF. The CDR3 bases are TGCGCCAGCAGCCACCAGGGTACCAGCAATCAGCCCCAGCATTTT.

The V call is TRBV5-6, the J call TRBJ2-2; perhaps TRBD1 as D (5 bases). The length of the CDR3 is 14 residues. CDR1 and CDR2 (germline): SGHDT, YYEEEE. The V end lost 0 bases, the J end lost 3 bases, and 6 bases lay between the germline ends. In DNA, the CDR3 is TGTGCCAGCAGCTTGGAACAGGACACCGGGGAGCTGTTTTTT. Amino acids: CASSLEQDTGELFF.

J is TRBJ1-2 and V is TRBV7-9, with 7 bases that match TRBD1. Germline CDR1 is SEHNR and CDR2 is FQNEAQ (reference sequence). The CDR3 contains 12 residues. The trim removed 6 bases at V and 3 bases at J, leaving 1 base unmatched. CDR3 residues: CASSGQDYGYTF. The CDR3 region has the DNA TGTGCCAGCAGTGGACAGGACTATGGCTACACCTTC.

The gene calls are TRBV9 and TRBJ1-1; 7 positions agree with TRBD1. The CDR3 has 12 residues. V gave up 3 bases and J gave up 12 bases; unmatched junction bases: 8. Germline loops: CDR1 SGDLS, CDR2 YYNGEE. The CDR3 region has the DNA TGTGCCAGCAGCGCCGGGACAGCCGGACCTTTCTTT. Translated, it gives CASSAGTAGPFF.

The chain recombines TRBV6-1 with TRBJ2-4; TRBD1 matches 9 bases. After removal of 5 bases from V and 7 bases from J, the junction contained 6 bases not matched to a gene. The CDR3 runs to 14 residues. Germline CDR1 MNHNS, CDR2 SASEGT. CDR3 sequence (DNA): TGTGCCAGCAGTCTACAGGGGGCTGGGAACATTCAGTACTTC. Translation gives CASSLQGAGNIQYF.

CDR3 DNA sequence: TGTGCCAGCACCCCAATCTACATGAACACTGAAGCTTTCTTT. Amino acids: CASTPIYMNTEAFF. V and J are TRBV6-1 and TRBJ1-1; D is uncertain. V was pared by 7 bases and J by 0 bases, with 12 bases between. CDR3 size: 14 residues. The germline V gene has CDR1 MNHNS and CDR2 SASEGT.

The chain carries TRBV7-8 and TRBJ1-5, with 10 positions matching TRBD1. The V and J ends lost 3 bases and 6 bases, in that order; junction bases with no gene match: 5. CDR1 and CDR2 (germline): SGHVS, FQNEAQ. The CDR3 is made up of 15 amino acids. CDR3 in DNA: TGTGCCAGCAGCTTGCCGGGACAGGGGATTCAGCCCCAGCATTTT. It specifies CASSLPGQGIQPQHF.

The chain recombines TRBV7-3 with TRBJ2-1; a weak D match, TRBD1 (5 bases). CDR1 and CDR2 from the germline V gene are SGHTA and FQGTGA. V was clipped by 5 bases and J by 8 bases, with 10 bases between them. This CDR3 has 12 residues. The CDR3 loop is CASSATVYEQFF. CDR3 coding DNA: TGTGCCAGCAGCGCGACAGTTTATGAGCAGTTCTTC. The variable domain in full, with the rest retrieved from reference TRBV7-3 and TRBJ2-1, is GAGVSQTPSNKVTEKGKYVELRCDPISGHTALYWYRQSLGQGPEFLIYFQGTGAADDSGLPNDRFFAVRPEGSVSTLKIQRTERGDSAVYLCASSATVYEQFFGPGTRLTVL.

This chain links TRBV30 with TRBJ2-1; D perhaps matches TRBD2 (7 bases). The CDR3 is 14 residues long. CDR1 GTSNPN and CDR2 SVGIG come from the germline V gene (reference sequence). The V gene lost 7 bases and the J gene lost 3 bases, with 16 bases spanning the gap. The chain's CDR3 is CASRPGGLYNEQFF. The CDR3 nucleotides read TGTGCCTCGAGGCCCGGGGGGCTCTACAATGAGCAGTTCTTC.

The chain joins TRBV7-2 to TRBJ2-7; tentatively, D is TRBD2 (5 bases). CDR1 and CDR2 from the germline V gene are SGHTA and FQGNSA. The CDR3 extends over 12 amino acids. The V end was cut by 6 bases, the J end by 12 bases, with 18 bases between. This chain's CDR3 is CASRLTRKRLYF. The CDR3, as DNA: TGTGCCAGCAGGTTAACTAGAAAGCGGTTGTACTTC.

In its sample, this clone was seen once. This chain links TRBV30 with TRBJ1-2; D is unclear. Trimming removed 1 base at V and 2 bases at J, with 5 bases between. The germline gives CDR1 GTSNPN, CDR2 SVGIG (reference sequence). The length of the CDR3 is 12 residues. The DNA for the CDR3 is TGTGCCTGGAGTGGGGAGAACTATGGCTACACCTTC. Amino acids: CAWSGENYGYTF. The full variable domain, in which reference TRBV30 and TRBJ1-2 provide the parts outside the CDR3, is SQTIHQWPATLVQPVGSPLSLECTVEGTSNPNLYWYRQAAGRGLQLLFYSVGIGQISSEVPQNLSASRPQDRQFILSSKKLLLSDSGFYLCAWSGENYGYTFGSGTRLTVV.